These T cell receptor beta chains were read from a single sample in a study of cytomegalovirus exposure and HLA in healthy donors. This table comes from immunoSEQ multiplex PCR, and its TCRdb copy is limited to in-frame clones, with some not included. The data show 100,000 or so clones, approximately 68% seen once. The sample comprised PBMCs. All receptors derive from a young woman in good health and CMV-seropositive. The CDR3 runs from the conserved cysteine through the conserved F or W. D genes are given only for firm matches. A clone size is listed for some rows: how often the clone was seen (once, few, many), or a class if it is expanded.

>TRBJ2-3|few|TRBV4-1|15|NA
CASSHLGTTTDTQYF
>TRBJ1-1|NA|TRBV6-6|14|TRBD1
CASRQGAHDTEAFF
>TRBJ2-1|NA|TRBV27|15|TRBD2
CASSQSGRAYNEQFF
>TRBJ2-3|NA|TRBV7-3|13|NA
CASSPGTTDTQYF
>TRBJ2-7|few|TRBV2|10|NA
CASRQTEQYF
>TRBJ2-2|few|TRBV6-4|14|NA
CASRGSGDTGELFF
>TRBJ2-5|NA|TRBV4-1|14|NA
CASSGRTQAETQYF
>TRBJ2-5|NA|TRBV7-9|15|NA
CASKPQEKIGETQYF
>TRBJ1-1|once|TRBV6-5|16|TRBD1
CASSFGQGAILPEAFF
>TRBJ2-3|once|TRBV9|17|TRBD2
CASSVEWGTSGTDTQYF
>TRBJ2-3|NA|TRBV5-1|12|TRBD2
CASKDGGYTQYF
>TRBJ1-2|NA|TRBV27|14|NA
CASGSSPPGSGYTF
>TRBJ2-7|few|TRBV29-1|13|NA
CSVGNTASDEQYF
>TRBJ2-1|few|TRBV7-3|14|TRBD1
CASRSGQGGNEQFF